This passage covers 7 T cell receptor beta chains from one sample sequenced in a study of blood T cell repertoires in COVID-19 (dated by TCRdb to 2020 to 2022). Libraries came from the immunoSEQ multiplex PCR assay. TCRdb stores this immuneACCESS table with in-frame sequences only. Part of the clones is absent; in the studies checked, under half of the shortfall reflects unresolved V genes, and no reason is known for the rest. This sample holds 25,000 or so clones; about 94% were observed only once. The top ten constitute roughly 3.7% of the sample. What was sequenced was peripheral blood. The receptors were sampled from a human donor with active COVID-19. The donor label of this sample is uncertain.

The CDR3 DNA reads TGTGCCAGCAGAATTGACAGTACTTGGGGCTACACCTTC. Encoded protein: CASRIDSTWGYTF. The rearrangement links TRBV7-2 to TRBJ1-2, with a weak D call TRBD1 (5 bases). V lost 6 bases, J lost 8 bases, and 16 bases lay in between. CDR1 and CDR2 from the germline V gene are SGHTA and FQGNSA. The CDR3 is made up of 13 amino acids.

The chain is built from TRBV2 and TRBJ1-6; possible D gene TRBD1, 5 bases. This CDR3 is built from 15 residues. The V gene's germline CDR1 is SNHLY and CDR2 FYNNEI. V lost 6 bases, J lost 6 bases, and 15 bases lay in between. CDR3 in DNA: TGTGCCAGCAGAAGCGCGGGACGGACTAATTCACCCCTCCACTTT. Its translation: CASRSAGRTNSPLHF.

The chain is built from TRBV15 and TRBJ2-5; D may be TRBD1 (5 bases). Trimming pared 7 bases from V and 5 bases from J, leaving 17 bases between. Germline loops: CDR1 LNHNV, CDR2 YYDKDF (reference sequence). The CDR3 has 14 residues. CDR3 amino acids: CATTNQGGRETQYF. The CDR3 DNA reads as TGTGCCACCACCAACCAGGGTGGTCGGGAGACCCAGTACTTC.

The chain carries TRBV7-8 and TRBJ1-4, with TRBD1 identical over 9 bases. The V gene's germline CDR1 is SGHVS and CDR2 FQNEAQ. V shed 5 bases, J shed 8 bases, and the junction held 6 bases outside the gene matches. This CDR3 spans 14 amino acids. The CDR3 reads CASSRTGEGEKLFF. The CDR3 nucleotides are TGTGCCAGCAGCCGGACAGGGGAAGGAGAAAAACTGTTTTTT.

The V and J genes are TRBV19 and TRBJ1-5; perhaps TRBD1 as D (5 bases). Trimming removed 1 base from V and 7 bases from J, with 11 bases in between. Germline V lookup: CDR1 LNHDA, CDR2 SQIVND (reference sequence). This CDR3 spans 14 amino acids. CDR3 protein: CASSIARVEQPQHF. The CDR3 nucleotides are TGTGCCAGTAGTATAGCCAGGGTCGAACAGCCCCAGCATTTT.

The chain has TRBV19 and TRBJ1-6; TRBD1 matches at 9 bases. The CDR3 sequence is 15 residues long. In germline, CDR1 is LNHDA, CDR2 SQIVND (reference sequence). J was trimmed by 7 bases and V by 5 bases; bases with no gene match: 6. CDR3 loop: CASSLGQGGNSPLHF. CDR3 sequence (DNA): TGTGCCAGTAGTCTGGGACAGGGTGGCAATTCACCCCTCCACTTT.

The rearrangement joins TRBV7-2 to TRBJ1-4; D possibly corresponds to TRBD1 (6 bases). CDR3 length: 15 amino acids. The V gene's germline CDR1 is SGHTA and CDR2 FQGNSA. V lost 0 bases, J lost 7 bases, and 12 bases lay in between. The CDR3 bases are TGTGCCAGCAGCTTAGCGGGGACAAGGGTTGAAAAACTGTTTTTT. Residues: CASSLAGTRVEKLFF.